This T cell receptor beta chain was sequenced during a study of Graves' ophthalmopathy and Graves' hyperthyroidism. Orbital computed tomography, together with clinical symptoms, serum thyroxine, TRAb and thyroid ultrasound, was used for diagnosis. This clonotype was counted many times. Its antigen is unidentified. Study-level points and caveats: For predicting ophthalmopathy progression, the model had 60% to 71% sensitivity and roughly 77% specificity.

This CDR3 region has 14 residues. CDR1 and CDR2 (germline): MGHRA, YSYEKL. Between the trimmed V and J ends, which lost 2 bases and 8 bases, there was a span of 12 bases. RNA served as the template for amplifying TCR beta CDR3 regions. Amplification began with first-round RT-PCR using HTBI primers, then second-round multiplex PCR was performed. TCRdb reanalysed the multiplex PCR reads using MiXCR and keeps one entry per CDR3 protein. The sample records 650,000 to 800,000 distinct CDR3 sequences, 35% to 45% being singletons. The TCR comes from an adult man with Graves' ophthalmopathy. The V call is TRBV4-1, the J call TRBJ1-4, with D uncertain. Sample: peripheral blood. DNA of the CDR3: TGCGCCAGCAGCCAACTAGAACGGTACGAAAAACTGTTTTTT. Protein product: CASSQLERYEKLFF.